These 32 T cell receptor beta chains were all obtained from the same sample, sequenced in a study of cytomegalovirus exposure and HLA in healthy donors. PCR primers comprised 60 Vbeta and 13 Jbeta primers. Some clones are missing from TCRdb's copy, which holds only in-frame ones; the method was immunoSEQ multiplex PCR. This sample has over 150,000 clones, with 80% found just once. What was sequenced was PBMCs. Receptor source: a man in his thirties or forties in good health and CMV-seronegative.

The CDR3 region has the DNA TGTGCCAGCAGCCCGGGACAGGGGAGCCGGCCCCAGCATTTT. It specifies CASSPGQGSRPQHF. This chain joins TRBV7-8 and TRBJ1-5, with 10 bases identical to TRBD1. The CDR3 covers 14 residues. Trimming cost V 5 bases and J 9 bases; bases outside gene matches: 7. Germline V gene data show CDR1 as SGHVS and CDR2 as FQNEAQ.

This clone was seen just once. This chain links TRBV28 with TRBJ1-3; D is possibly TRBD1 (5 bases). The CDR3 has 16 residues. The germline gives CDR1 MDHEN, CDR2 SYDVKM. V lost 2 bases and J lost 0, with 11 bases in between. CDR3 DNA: TGTGCCAGCAGTTTAAGATCAGGGTCCTCTGGAAACACCATATATTTT. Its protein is CASSLRSGSSGNTIYF.

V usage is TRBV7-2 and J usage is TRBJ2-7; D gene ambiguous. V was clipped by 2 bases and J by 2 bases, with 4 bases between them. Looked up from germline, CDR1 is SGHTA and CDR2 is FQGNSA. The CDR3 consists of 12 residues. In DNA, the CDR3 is TGTGCCAGCAGCTTAAGCCCCTACGAGCAGTACTTC. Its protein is CASSLSPYEQYF.

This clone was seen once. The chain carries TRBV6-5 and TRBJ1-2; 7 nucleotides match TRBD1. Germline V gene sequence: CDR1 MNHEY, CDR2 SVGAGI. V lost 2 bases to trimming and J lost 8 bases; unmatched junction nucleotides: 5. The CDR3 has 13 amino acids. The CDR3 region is CASSYSTGVGYTF. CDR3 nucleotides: TGTGCCAGCAGTTACAGCACAGGGGTAGGCTACACCTTC.

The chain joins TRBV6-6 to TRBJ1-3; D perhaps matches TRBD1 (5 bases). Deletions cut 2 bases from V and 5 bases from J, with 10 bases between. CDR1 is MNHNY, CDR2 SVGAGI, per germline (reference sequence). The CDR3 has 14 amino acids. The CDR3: CASSYGGGRNTIYF. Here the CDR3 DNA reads TGTGCCAGCAGTTACGGGGGAGGGAGAAACACCATATATTTT.

CDR3 DNA sequence: TGTGCCAGCCTAGGATCTGAGCAGTTCTTC. Encoded protein: CASLGSEQFF. The chain has TRBV7-8 and TRBJ2-1; unclear D gene. This CDR3 contains 10 residues. Germline CDR1 reads SGHVS; CDR2 reads FQNEAQ. With 8 bases removed from V and 9 bases from J, the gap between germline ends came to 8 bases.

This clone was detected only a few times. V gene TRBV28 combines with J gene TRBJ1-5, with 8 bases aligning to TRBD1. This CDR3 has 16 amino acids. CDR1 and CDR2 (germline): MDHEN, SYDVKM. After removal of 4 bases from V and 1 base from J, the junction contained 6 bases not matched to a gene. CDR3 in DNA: TGTGCCAGCAGTTCTCGACAGGGGCCAAGCAATCAGCCCCAGCATTTT. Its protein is CASSSRQGPSNQPQHF.

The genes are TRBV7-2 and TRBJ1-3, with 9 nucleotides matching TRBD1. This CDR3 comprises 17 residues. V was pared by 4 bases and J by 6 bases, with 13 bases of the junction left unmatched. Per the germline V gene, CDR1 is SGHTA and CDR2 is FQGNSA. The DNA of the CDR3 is TGTGCCAGCAGCTCCTCGACAGGGGGGCGCGGAGAAAACACCATATATTTT. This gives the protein CASSSSTGGRGENTIYF.

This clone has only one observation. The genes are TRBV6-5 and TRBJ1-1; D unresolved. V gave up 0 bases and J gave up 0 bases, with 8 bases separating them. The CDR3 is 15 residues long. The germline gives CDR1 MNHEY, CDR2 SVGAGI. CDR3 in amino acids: CASSYSRLMNTEAFF. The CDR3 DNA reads TGTGCCAGCAGTTACTCGCGACTCATGAACACTGAAGCTTTCTTT.

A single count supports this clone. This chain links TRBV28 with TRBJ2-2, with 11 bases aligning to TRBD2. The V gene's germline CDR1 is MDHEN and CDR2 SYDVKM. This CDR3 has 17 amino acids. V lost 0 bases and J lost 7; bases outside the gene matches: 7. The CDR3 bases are TGTGCCAGCAGTTTATGGGGACTAGCGGTGACCGACGGGGAGCTGTTTTTT. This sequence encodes CASSLWGLAVTDGELFF.

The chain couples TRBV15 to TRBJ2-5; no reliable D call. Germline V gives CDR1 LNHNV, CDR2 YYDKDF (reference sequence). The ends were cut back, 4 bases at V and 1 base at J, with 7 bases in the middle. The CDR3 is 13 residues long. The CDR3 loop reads CATSKSLQETQYF. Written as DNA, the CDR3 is TGTGCCACCAGCAAGTCACTCCAAGAGACCCAGTACTTC.

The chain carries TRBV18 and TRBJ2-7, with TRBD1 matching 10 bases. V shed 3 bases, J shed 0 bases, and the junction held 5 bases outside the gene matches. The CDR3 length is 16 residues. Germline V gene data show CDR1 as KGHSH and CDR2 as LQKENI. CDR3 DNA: TGTGCCAGCTCACCCGGGACAGGGGCCTACTCCTACGAGCAGTACTTC. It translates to CASSPGTGAYSYEQYF.

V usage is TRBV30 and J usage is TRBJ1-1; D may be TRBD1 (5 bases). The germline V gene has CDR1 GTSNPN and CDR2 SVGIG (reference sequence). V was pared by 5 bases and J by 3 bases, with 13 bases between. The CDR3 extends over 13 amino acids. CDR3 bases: TGTGCCTGGGGTACCACGGGGGACACTGAAGCTTTCTTT. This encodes CAWGTTGDTEAFF.

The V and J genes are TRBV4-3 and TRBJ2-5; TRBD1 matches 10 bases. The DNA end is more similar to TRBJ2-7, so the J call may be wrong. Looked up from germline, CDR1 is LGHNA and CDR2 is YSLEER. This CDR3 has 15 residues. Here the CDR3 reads CASSQVPGTGAEQYF. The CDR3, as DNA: TGCGCCAGCAGCCAAGTACCCGGGACAGGGGCCGAGCAGTACTTC.

The CDR3: CASSPPDRVFSSAAHYEQYF. The CDR3 nucleotides are TGTGCCAGCAGTCCCCCCGACAGGGTTTTTAGTTCCGCTGCACACTACGAGCAGTACTTC. This chain joins TRBV28 and TRBJ2-7; 7 bases are shared with TRBD1. The CDR3 spans 20 residues. With V trimmed by 5 bases and J by 3 bases, 25 bases remained unmatched. Germline lookup yields CDR1 MDHEN and CDR2 SYDVKM.

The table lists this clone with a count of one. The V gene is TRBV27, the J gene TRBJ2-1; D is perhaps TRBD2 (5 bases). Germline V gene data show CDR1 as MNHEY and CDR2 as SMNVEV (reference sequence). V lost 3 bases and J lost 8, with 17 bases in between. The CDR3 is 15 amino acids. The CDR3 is CASSLGEPGWYEQFF. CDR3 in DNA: TGTGCCAGCAGTTTGGGAGAGCCGGGATGGTATGAGCAGTTCTTC.

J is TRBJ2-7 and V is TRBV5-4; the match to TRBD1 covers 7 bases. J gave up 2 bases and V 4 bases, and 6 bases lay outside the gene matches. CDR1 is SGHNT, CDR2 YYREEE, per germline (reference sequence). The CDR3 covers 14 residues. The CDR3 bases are TGTGCCAGCAGCCCACGGGACAGAGCCTACGAGCAGTACTTC. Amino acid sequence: CASSPRDRAYEQYF.

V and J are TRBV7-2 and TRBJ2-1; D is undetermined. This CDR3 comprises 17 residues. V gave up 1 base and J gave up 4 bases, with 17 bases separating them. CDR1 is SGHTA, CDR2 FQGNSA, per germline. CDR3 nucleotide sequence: TGTGCCAGCAGCTTAGAGGTGGCCGGGTGGAATTACAATGAGCAGTTCTTC. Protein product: CASSLEVAGWNYNEQFF. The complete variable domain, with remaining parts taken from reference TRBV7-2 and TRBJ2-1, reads GAGVSQSPSNKVTEKGKDVELRCDPISGHTALYWYRQSLGQGLEFLIYFQGNSAPDKSGLPSDRFSAERTGGSVSTLTIQRTQQEDSAVYLCASSLEVAGWNYNEQFFGPGTRLTVL.

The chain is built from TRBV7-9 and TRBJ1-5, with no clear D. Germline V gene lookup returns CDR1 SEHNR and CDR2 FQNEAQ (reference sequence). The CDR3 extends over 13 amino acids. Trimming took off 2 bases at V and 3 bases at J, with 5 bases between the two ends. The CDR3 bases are TGTGCCAGCAGCTTAACAGTCAATCAGCCCCAGCATTTT. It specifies CASSLTVNQPQHF.

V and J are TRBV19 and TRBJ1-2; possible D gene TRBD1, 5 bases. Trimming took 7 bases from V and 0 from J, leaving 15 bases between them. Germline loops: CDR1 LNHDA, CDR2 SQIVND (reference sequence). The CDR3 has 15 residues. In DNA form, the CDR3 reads TGTGCCAGTACCCCCCTCGGGGGGGCTAACTATGGCTACACCTTC. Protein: CASTPLGGANYGYTF. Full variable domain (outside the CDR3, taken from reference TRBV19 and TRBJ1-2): DGGITQSPKYLFRKEGQNVTLSCEQNLNHDAMYWYRQDPGQGLRLIYYSQIVNDFQKGDIAEGYSVSREKKESFPLTVTSAQKNPTAFYLCASTPLGGANYGYTFGSGTRLTVV.

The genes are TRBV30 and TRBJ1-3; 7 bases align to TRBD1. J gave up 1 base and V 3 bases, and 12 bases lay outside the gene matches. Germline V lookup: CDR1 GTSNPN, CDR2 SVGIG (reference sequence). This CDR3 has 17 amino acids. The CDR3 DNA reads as TGTGCCTGGAGCGACCGAAACAGGGGTTTTTCTGGAAACACCATATATTTT. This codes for CAWSDRNRGFSGNTIYF.

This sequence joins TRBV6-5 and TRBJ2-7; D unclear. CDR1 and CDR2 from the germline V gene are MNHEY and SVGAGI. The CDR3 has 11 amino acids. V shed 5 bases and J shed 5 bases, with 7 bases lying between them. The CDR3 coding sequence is TGTGCCAGCAGTAAAAGCGACGAGCAGTACTTC. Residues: CASSKSDEQYF.

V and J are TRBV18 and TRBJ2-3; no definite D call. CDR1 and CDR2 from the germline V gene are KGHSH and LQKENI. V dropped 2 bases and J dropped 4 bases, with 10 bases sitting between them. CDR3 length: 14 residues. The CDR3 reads CASSPMAGSDTQYF. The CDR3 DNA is TGTGCCAGCTCACCAATGGCCGGGTCAGATACGCAGTATTTT.

The CDR3 coding sequence is TGTGCCATCAGAGACAGGGGGGACCCCTACGAGCAGTACTTC. Its translation: CAIRDRGDPYEQYF. This chain connects TRBV10-3 to TRBJ2-7, with 9 bases matching TRBD1. The trim removed 6 bases at V and 2 bases at J, leaving 5 bases unmatched. This CDR3 contains 14 residues. CDR1 is ENHRY and CDR2 is SYGVKD in the germline V gene.

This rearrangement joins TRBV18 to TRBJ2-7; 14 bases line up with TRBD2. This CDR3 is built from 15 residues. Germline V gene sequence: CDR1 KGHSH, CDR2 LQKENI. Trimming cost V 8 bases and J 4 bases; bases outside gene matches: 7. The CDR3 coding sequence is TGTGCCAGCACTCCGGGGACTAGCGGGAGTTACGAGCAGTACTTC. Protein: CASTPGTSGSYEQYF.

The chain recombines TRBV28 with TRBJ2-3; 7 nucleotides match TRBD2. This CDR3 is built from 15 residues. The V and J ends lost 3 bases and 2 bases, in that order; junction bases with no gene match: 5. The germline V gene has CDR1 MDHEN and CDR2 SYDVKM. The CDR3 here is CASSFGGGVTDTQYF. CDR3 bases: TGTGCCAGCAGTTTTGGGGGGGGTGTCACAGATACGCAGTATTTT.

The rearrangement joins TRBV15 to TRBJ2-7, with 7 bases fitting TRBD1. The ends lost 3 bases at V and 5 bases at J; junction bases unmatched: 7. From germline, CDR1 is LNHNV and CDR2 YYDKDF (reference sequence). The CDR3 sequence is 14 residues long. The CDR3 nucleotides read TGTGCCACCAGCAGTTCGACAGGGATTAACGAGCAGTACTTC. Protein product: CATSSSTGINEQYF.

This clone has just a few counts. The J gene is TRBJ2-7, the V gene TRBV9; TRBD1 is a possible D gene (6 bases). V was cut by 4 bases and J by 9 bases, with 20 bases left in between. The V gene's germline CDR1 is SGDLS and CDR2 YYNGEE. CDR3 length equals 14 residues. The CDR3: CASSQGGSALGQYF. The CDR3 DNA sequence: TGTGCCAGCAGCCAAGGGGGTAGCGCGTTGGGGCAGTACTTC. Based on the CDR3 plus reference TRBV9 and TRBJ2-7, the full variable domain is DSGVTQTPKHLITATGQRVTLRCSPRSGDLSVYWYQQSLDQGLQFLIQYYNGEERAKGNILERFSAQQFPDLHSELNLSSLELGDSALYFCASSQGGSALGQYFGPGTRLTVT.

The CDR3 DNA sequence: TGTGCCAGCAGCTCGCATAGCGGGAACACCGGGGAGCTGTTTTTT. Translated: CASSSHSGNTGELFF. The rearrangement uses TRBV9 and TRBJ2-2, with D possibly matching TRBD2 (6 bases). The CDR3 totals 15 residues. Germline loops: CDR1 SGDLS, CDR2 YYNGEE. V was cut by 4 bases and J by 1 base, with 11 bases left in between.

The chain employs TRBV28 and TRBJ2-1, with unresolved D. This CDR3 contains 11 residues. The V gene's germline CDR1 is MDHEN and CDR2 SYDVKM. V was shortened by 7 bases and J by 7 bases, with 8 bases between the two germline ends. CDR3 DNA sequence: TGTGCCAGCACCCTTGCGAATGAGCAGTTCTTC. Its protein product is CASTLANEQFF.

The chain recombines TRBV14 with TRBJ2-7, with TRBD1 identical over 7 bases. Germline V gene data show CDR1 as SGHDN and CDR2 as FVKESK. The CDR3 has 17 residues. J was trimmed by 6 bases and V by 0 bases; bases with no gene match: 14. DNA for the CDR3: TGTGCCAGCAGCCAAGATTCCCTACAGGGGACCCTTTTCGAGCAGTACTTC. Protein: CASSQDSLQGTLFEQYF.

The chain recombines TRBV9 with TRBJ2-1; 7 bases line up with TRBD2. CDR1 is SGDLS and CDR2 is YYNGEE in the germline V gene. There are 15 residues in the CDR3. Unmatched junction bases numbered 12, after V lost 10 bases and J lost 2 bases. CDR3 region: CASTPREKTYNEQFF. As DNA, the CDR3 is TGTGCCTCCACCCCGCGGGAGAAAACCTACAATGAGCAGTTCTTC.